This TCR beta chain emerged from a study of blood T cells in healthy people across ages. Whole-study findings and limits: Long-lived donors carried more naive CD4+ cells and greater diversity than aged donors. Older age went with lower TCR beta diversity per million T cells, in a roughly linear way. Unsorted PBMC input precluded a conclusive naive versus antigen-experienced comparison.

A second roughly 7 to 12 cycle PCR used barcoded and J-beta primers. TCRdb re-derived calls from the 5' RACE reads in MiXCR, one entry per CDR3 protein. The sample contains 2 million or so distinct CDR3 sequences, around half of which appear only once. On this clonotype: The antigen is unknown.

CDR1 is DFQATT, CDR2 SNEGSKA, per germline (reference sequence). The trim removed 4 bases at V and 8 bases at J, leaving 11 bases unmatched. There are 15 residues in the CDR3. The receptor's source is a woman in her 40s in good health. Sequencing was done on a sample of blood. This chain links TRBV20-1 with TRBJ2-1, with TRBD1 matching over 10 bases. The CDR3 spells CSATPRDRGGHEQFF. CDR3 bases: TGCAGTGCTACGCCTCGGGACAGGGGAGGGCATGAGCAGTTCTTC.